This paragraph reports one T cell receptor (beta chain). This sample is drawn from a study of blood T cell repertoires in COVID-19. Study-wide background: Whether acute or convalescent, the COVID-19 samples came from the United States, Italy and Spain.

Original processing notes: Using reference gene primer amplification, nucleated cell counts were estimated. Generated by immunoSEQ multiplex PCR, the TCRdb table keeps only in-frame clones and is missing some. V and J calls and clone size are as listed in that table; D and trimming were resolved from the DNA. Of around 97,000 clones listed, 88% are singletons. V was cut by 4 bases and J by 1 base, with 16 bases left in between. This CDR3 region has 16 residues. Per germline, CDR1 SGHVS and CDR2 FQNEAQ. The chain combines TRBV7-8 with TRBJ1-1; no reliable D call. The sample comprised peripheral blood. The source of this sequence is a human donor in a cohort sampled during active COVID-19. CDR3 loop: CASSSPRRAPNTEAFF. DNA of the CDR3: TGTGCCAGCAGCTCCCCGAGGCGCGCGCCGAACACTGAAGCTTTCTTT.